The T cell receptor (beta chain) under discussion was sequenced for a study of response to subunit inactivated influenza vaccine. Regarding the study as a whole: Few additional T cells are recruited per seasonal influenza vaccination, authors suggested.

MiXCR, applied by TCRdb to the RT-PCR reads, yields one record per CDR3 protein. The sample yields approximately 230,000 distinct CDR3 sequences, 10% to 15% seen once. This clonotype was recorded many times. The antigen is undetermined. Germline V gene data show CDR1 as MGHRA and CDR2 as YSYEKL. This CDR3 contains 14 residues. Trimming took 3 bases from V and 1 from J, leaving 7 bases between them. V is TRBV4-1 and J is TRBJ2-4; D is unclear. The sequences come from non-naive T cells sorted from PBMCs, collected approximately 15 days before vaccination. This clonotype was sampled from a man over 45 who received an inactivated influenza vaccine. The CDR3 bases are TGCGCCAGCAGCCACAGTGGGGCCAAAAACATTCAGTACTTC. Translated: CASSHSGAKNIQYF.